This T cell receptor beta chain comes out of a study of cytomegalovirus exposure and HLA in healthy donors. Germline loops: CDR1 MNHNY, CDR2 SVGAGI (reference sequence). This CDR3 spans 15 amino acids. Trimming left V 4 bases short and J 1 base short, with 12 bases between. PCR involved 60 Vbeta and 13 Jbeta primers. Repertoires were generated with immunoSEQ multiplex PCR, while TCRdb's copy carries only in-frame clones and drops some. Among approximately 140,000 clones listed, about 80% were seen once. The sequence came from a male donor in good health and CMV-seronegative. The genes are TRBV6-6 and TRBJ2-3; TRBD2 is a possible D gene (5 bases). Sequencing was done on a sample of PBMCs. CDR3 residues: CASSFLGGGTDTQYF. CDR3 nucleotides: TGTGCCAGCAGTTTCCTTGGAGGTGGCACAGATACGCAGTATTTT.